This TCR beta chain was captured in a study of technical replicates of blood from a handful of donors. Profiled with immunoSEQ multiplex PCR; TCRdb holds only in-frame clones, not every one. This sample carries 75,000 to 100,000 clones, 85% to 95% of them seen once, and the ten largest clones take 0.25% to 0.3%. This CDR3 region has 14 residues. Germline V gene sequence: CDR1 LNHNV, CDR2 YYDKDF (reference sequence). With 0 bases clipped from V and 3 bases from J, the junction kept 1 base outside the gene matches. The receptor's source is a human donor in good health. The specimen was T cells isolated from PBMCs. The gene calls are TRBV15 and TRBJ2-5; 7 bases map to TRBD2. The CDR3 region has the DNA TGTGCCACCAGCAGAGACGGGGGGAAAGAGACCCAGTACTTC. Translation: CATSRDGGKETQYF. Filled out from reference TRBV15 and TRBJ2-5, the complete variable domain reads DAMVIQNPRYQVTQFGKPVTLSCSQTLNHNVMYWYQQKSSQAPKLLFHYYDKDFNNEADTPDNFQSRRPNTSFCFLDIRSPGLGDTAMYLCATSRDGGKETQYFGPGTRLLVL.